These 14 T cell receptor beta chains were all obtained from the same sample, sequenced in a study of T cells in localized non-small cell lung cancer. Measured with immunoSEQ multiplex PCR; TCRdb has only the in-frame clones, and not every one. This sample has roughly 70,000 clones, with 85% to 90% found just once. The sample in question was peripheral blood, obtained before any cancer treatment. These TCRs come from a male donor aged 60 or older with stage III squamous cell lung carcinoma.

This clone was seen a single time. V usage is TRBV9 and J usage is TRBJ1-1; the match to TRBD1 covers 7 bases. Germline trimming cut 4 bases from V and 1 base from J; bases unmatched to any gene: 7. This CDR3 is built from 15 residues. Germline V gene data show CDR1 as SGDLS and CDR2 as YYNGEE. CDR3: CASSPGGGENTEAFF. The CDR3 DNA follows: TGTGCCAGCAGCCCAGGGGGGGGCGAGAACACTGAAGCTTTCTTT.

The V and J genes are TRBV20-1 and TRBJ2-5, with a tentative D call TRBD2 (5 bases). Per germline, CDR1 DFQATT and CDR2 SNEGSKA (reference sequence). The CDR3 sequence is 11 residues long. V lost 3 bases to trimming and J lost 4 bases, with 6 bases between them. The CDR3 sequence: CSAREVETQYF. CDR3 coding DNA: TGCAGTGCTAGGGAGGTAGAGACCCAGTACTTC.

This chain uses TRBV19 with TRBJ2-6, with D maybe TRBD1 (5 bases). The ends were cut back, 6 bases at V and 0 bases at J, with 12 bases in the middle. The V gene's germline CDR1 is LNHDA and CDR2 SQIVND (reference sequence). The CDR3 consists of 16 residues. CDR3 sequence: CASSRRQNSGANVLTF. Here the CDR3 DNA reads TGTGCCAGTAGCCGGAGACAGAACTCTGGGGCCAACGTCCTGACTTTC.

This sequence joins TRBV10-3 and TRBJ2-3; TRBD1 or TRBD2 may be the D gene (5 bases each). Germline values: CDR1 ENHRY, CDR2 SYGVKD. This CDR3 region has 15 residues. Deletions cut 2 bases from V and 3 bases from J, with 12 bases between. Here the CDR3 reads CAISEGLPGTDTQYF. In nucleotides, the CDR3 is TGTGCCATCAGTGAGGGACTGCCAGGGACAGATACGCAGTATTTT.

The chain is built from TRBV7-6 and TRBJ1-6; 9 bases align to TRBD1. The germline V gene has CDR1 SGHVS and CDR2 FNYEAQ. V gave up 1 base and J gave up 0 bases; unmatched junction bases: 4. The CDR3 spans 18 residues. CDR3 sequence: CASSLDGTGSSYNSPLHF. The DNA of the CDR3 is TGTGCCAGCAGCTTAGATGGGACAGGGAGCTCCTATAATTCACCCCTCCACTTT.

This clone was observed a few times. The J gene is TRBJ1-6, the V gene TRBV6-4, with unresolved D. CDR3 length equals 16 residues. Looked up from germline, CDR1 is MRHNA and CDR2 is SNTAGT. The V end lost 2 bases, the J end lost 10 bases, and 18 bases lay between the germline ends. CDR3 in amino acids: CASSDTQTSGGSPLHF. In nucleotides, the CDR3 is TGTGCCAGCAGTGACACTCAGACCTCGGGAGGGTCACCCCTCCACTTT.

This clone turned up a few times. The chain recombines TRBV6-5 with TRBJ1-6; D may be TRBD1 (5 bases). The CDR3 sequence is 13 residues long. Germline V CDR1 and CDR2: MNHEY, SVGAGI. The V end was cut by 2 bases, the J end by 10 bases, with 9 bases between. This CDR3 is CASSYGGKSPLHF. DNA for the CDR3: TGTGCCAGCAGTTACGGGGGAAAGTCACCCCTCCACTTT.

J is TRBJ2-7 and V is TRBV2; a weak D match, TRBD2 (5 bases). The CDR3 sequence is 13 residues long. V was trimmed by 6 bases and J by 7 bases, leaving 16 bases between them. Germline CDR1 SNHLY, CDR2 FYNNEI. The CDR3 DNA is TGTGCCAGCAGGCCTGGACTTCCGGGAGAGCAGTACTTC. Amino acids: CASRPGLPGEQYF.

This clone has a single count. This rearrangement joins TRBV9 to TRBJ2-1; TRBD2 matches 8 bases. The CDR3 extends over 15 amino acids. The germline V gene has CDR1 SGDLS and CDR2 YYNGEE. The ends lost 1 base at V and 8 bases at J; junction bases unmatched: 8. The CDR3 loop reads CASSVLGGAIDEQFF. The CDR3, as DNA: TGTGCCAGCAGCGTACTCGGGGGGGCCATCGATGAGCAGTTCTTC.

This clone was seen more than once but under ten times. The chain recombines TRBV9 with TRBJ1-1, with a possible D match to TRBD1 (5 bases). Germline V gene sequence: CDR1 SGDLS, CDR2 YYNGEE. The CDR3 is 14 amino acids. Trimming cost V 2 bases and J 0 bases, with 8 bases left between them. The CDR3 DNA follows: TGTGCCAGCAGCGTGGGACGGGTGAACACTGAAGCTTTCTTT. Translation: CASSVGRVNTEAFF.

V is TRBV19 and J is TRBJ1-5; D gene unclear. The length of the CDR3 is 16 residues. Trimming stripped 3 bases from V and 0 bases from J, with 12 bases between. The germline V gene encodes CDR1 LNHDA and CDR2 SQIVND (reference sequence). In nucleotides, the CDR3 is TGTGCCAGTAGTATCCCGGACGGGTATAGCAATCAGCCCCAGCATTTT. This translates into CASSIPDGYSNQPQHF.

The CDR3 coding sequence is TGCAGCGCCCGAGAGGGTACCGCGAACACTGAAGCTTTCTTT. It codes for CSAREGTANTEAFF. The V gene is TRBV29-1, the J gene TRBJ1-1; D remains ambiguous. CDR1 is SQVTM and CDR2 is ANQGSEA in the germline V gene. This CDR3 spans 14 amino acids. Trimming shortened V by 7 bases and J by 1 base, and 16 bases separated the two germline ends.

This chain links TRBV6-6 with TRBJ1-2; 7 bases map to TRBD1. CDR1 is MNHNY, CDR2 SVGAGI, per germline (reference sequence). This CDR3 has 13 residues. After removal of 7 bases from V and 8 bases from J, the junction contained 10 bases not matched to a gene. The CDR3 coding sequence is TGTGCCAGCACTAATATCCCAGGGGGGGGCTACACCTTC. This codes for CASTNIPGGGYTF.

The genes are TRBV5-1 and TRBJ1-2, with 10 positions matching TRBD1. Germline-derived CDR1 and CDR2 are SGHRS and YFSETQ. This CDR3 is 14 amino acids long. Trimming took 4 bases from V and 8 from J; bases not matched to a gene: 8. The DNA of the CDR3 is TGCGCCAGCAGCCCCGGGACAGGGGTAGGAGGCTACACCTTC. Its translation: CASSPGTGVGGYTF.